This T cell receptor (beta chain) stems from a study of blood T cell repertoires in COVID-19. Across the study: The United States, Italy and Spain supplied acute and convalescent COVID-19 samples. PBMCs, B-cell-depleted T cells, or T cells provided the cDNA or gDNA that made up the material.

Germline CDR1 reads SGHTA; CDR2 reads FQGNSA. Trimming cost V 5 bases and J 6 bases; bases outside gene matches: 7. The CDR3 contains 14 residues. It was during active infection that Seattle patients were enrolled and then longitudinally followed. The assay was immunoSEQ multiplex PCR, and TCRdb's table has in-frame clones only and misses some. Of about 180,000 clones detected, about 86% appear once; the ten largest clones hold about 12%. Sequenced material: peripheral blood. This sequence joins TRBV7-2 and TRBJ2-7; 10 bases map to TRBD1. This clonotype originated in an older woman with COVID-19, enrolled during active disease. For the CDR3, the DNA is TGTGCCAGCAGCCTCGACAGGGGGCGTCTCGAGCAGTACTTC. Its translation is CASSLDRGRLEQYF.